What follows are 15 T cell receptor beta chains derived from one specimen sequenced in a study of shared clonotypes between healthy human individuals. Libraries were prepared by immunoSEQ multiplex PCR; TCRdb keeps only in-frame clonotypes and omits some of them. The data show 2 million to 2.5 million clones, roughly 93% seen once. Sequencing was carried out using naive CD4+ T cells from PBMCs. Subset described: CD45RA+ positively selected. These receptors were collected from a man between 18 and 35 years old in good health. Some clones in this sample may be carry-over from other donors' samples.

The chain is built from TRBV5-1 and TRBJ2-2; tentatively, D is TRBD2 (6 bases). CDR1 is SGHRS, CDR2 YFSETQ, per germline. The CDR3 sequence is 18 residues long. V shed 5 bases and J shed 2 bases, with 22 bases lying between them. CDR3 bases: TGCGCCAGCAGGCGAGACCCCGGATCTAGCGCAAACACCGGGGAGCTGTTTTTT. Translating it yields CASRRDPGSSANTGELFF.

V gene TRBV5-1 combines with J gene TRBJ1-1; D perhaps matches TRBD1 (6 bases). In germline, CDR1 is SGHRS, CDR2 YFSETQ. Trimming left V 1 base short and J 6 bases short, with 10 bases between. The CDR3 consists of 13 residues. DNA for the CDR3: TGCGCCAGCAGCTTGACTCGACAGGCTGAAGCTTTCTTT. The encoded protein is CASSLTRQAEAFF.

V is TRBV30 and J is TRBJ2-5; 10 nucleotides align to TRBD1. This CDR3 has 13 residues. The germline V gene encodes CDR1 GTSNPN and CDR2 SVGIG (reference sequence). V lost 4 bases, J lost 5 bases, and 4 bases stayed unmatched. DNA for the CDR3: TGTGCCTGGAACGGACAGGGGGGGGAGACCCAGTACTTC. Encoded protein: CAWNGQGGETQYF. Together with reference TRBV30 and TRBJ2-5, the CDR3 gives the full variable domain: SQTIHQWPATLVQPVGSPLSLECTVEGTSNPNLYWYRQAAGRGLQLLFYSVGIGQISSEVPQNLSASRPQDRQFILSSKKLLLSDSGFYLCAWNGQGGETQYFGPGTRLLVL.

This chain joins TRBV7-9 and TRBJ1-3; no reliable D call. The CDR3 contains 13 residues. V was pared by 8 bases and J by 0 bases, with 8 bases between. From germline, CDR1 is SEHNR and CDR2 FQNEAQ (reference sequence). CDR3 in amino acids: CASGIGSGNTIYF. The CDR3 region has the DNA TGTGCCAGCGGAATCGGCTCTGGAAACACCATATATTTT.

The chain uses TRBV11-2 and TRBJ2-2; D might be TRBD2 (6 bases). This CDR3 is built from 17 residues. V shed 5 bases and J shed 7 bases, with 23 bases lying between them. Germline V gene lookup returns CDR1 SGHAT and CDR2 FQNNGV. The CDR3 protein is CASSTHLRGAGSGELFF. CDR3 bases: TGTGCCAGCAGCACACACCTTCGCGGGGCCGGTAGCGGGGAGCTGTTTTTT. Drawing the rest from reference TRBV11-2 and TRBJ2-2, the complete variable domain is EAGVAQSPRYKIIEKRQSVAFWCNPISGHATLYWYQQILGQGPKLLIQFQNNGVVDDSQLPKDRFSAERLKGVDSTLKIQPAKLEDSAVYLCASSTHLRGAGSGELFFGEGSRLTVL.

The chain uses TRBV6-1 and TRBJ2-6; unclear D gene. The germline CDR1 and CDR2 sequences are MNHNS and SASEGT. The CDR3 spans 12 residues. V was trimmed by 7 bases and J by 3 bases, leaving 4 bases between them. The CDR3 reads CASTFGANVLTF. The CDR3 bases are TGTGCCAGCACGTTTGGGGCCAACGTCCTGACTTTC.

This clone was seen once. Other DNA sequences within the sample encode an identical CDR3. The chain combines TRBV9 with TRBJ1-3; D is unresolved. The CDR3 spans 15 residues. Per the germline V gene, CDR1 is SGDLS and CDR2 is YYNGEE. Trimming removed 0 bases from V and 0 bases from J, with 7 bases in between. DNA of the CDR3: TGTGCCAGCAGCGTAGCCCCAAGCTCTGGAAACACCATATATTTT. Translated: CASSVAPSSGNTIYF.

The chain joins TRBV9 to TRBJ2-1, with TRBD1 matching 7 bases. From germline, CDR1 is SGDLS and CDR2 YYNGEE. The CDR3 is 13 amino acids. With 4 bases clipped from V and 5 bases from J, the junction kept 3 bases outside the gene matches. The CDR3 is CASSPGQHNEQFF. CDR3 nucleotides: TGTGCCAGCAGCCCGGGACAGCACAATGAGCAGTTCTTC.

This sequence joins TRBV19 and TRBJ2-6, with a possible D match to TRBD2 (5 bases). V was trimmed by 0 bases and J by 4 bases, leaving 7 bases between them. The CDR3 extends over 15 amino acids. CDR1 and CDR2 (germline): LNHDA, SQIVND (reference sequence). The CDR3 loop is CASSIERVGANVLTF. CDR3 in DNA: TGTGCCAGTAGTATAGAGAGGGTAGGGGCCAACGTCCTGACTTTC.

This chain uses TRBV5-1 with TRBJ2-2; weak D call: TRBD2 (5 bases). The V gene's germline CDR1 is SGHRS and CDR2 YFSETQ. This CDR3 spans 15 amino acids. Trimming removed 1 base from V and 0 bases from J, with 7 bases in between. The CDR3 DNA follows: TGCGCCAGCAGCTTGCCGGGGACGAACACCGGGGAGCTGTTTTTT. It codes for CASSLPGTNTGELFF.

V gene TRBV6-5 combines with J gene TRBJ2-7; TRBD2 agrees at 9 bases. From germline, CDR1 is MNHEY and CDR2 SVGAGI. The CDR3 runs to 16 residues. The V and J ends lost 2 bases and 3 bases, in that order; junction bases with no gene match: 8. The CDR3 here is CASSYGVAGAYYEQYF. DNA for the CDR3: TGTGCCAGCAGTTACGGGGTAGCGGGAGCCTACTACGAGCAGTACTTC.

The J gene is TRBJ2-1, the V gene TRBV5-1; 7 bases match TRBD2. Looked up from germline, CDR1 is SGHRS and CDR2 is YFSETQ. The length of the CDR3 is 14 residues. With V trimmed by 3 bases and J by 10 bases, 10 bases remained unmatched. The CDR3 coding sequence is TGCGCCAGCAGCTGGGACGTGACTAGCAGGGAGCAGTTCTTC. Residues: CASSWDVTSREQFF. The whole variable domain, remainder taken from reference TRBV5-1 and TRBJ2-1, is KAGVTQTPRYLIKTRGQQVTLSCSPISGHRSVSWYQQTPGQGLQFLFEYFSETQRNKGNFPGRFSGRQFSNSRSEMNVSTLELGDSALYLCASSWDVTSREQFFGPGTRLTVL.

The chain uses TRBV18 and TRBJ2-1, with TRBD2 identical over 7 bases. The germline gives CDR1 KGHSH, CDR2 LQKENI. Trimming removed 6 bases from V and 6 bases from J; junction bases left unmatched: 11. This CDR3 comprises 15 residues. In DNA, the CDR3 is TGTGCCAGCTCCCCGAGCGGGACGTACGGCAATGAGCAGTTCTTC. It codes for CASSPSGTYGNEQFF.

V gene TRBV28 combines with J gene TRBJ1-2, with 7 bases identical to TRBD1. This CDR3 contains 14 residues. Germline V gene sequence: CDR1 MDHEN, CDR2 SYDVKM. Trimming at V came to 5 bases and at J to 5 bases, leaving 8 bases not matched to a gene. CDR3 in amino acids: CASSLRDRLYGYTF. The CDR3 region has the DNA TGTGCCAGCAGTCTACGGGACAGACTATATGGCTACACCTTC.

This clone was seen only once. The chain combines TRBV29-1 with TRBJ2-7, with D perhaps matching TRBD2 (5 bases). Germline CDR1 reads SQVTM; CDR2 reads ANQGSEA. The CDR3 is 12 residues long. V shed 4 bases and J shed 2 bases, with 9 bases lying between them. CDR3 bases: TGCAGCGTTGCGAGGGATGCCTACGAGCAGTACTTC. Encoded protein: CSVARDAYEQYF.